This record looks at one TCR beta chain sequence and its context. The sample originates from a study of cytomegalovirus exposure and HLA in healthy donors. The germline V gene encodes CDR1 SNHLY and CDR2 FYNNEI. There are 19 residues in the CDR3. The J segment lost 2 bases and the V segment lost 0 bases, leaving 9 bases of the junction unmatched. The donors were part of the validation cohort, which consisted of under 150 subjects and was separate from the first cohort of under 750 subjects. The protocol was immunoSEQ multiplex PCR, while the TCRdb copy is restricted to in-frame clones and leaves out a portion. The table lists around 260,000 clones, about 92% of them singletons.

This clonotype was sampled from a woman younger than 45 in good health and CMV-seronegative. The rearrangement uses TRBV2 and TRBJ2-3; 12 bases are shared with TRBD2. Sequencing was done on a sample of PBMCs. The CDR3 coding sequence is TGTGCCAGCAGTGAAGCACTGCTAGCGGGAGGGCCAAACACAGATACGCAGTATTTT. Translating it yields CASSEALLAGGPNTDTQYF.